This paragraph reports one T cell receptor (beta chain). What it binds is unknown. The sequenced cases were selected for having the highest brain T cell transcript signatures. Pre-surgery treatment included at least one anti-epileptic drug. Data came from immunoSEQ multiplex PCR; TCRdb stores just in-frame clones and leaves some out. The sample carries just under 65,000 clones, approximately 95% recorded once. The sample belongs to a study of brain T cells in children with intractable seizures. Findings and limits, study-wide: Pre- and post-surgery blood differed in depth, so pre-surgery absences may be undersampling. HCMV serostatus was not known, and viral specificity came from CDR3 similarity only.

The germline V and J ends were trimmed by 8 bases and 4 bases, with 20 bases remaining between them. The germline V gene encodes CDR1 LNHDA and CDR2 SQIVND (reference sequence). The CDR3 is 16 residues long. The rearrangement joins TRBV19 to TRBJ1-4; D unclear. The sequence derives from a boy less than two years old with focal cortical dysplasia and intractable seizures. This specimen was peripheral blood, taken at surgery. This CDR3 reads CASSLSSGADNEKLFF. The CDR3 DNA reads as TGTGCCAGTTCTCTCTCCTCGGGAGCTGATAATGAAAAACTGTTTTTT.